These 17 T cell receptor beta chains originate from one sample sequenced in a study of blood T cell repertoires in COVID-19. TCRdb keeps only in-frame clones here, not all; method: immunoSEQ multiplex PCR. Seen here are 150,000 to 200,000 clones, 80% to 85% observed once, and the top ten hold approximately 2.6%. The sequenced material came from peripheral blood. All receptors derive from a human donor with acute or convalescent COVID-19. The donor label of this sample is uncertain.

The chain has TRBV12-3 or TRBV12-4 and TRBJ1-4; possible D gene TRBD1, 6 bases. Trimming stripped 6 bases from V and 10 bases from J, with 12 bases between. This CDR3 comprises 12 residues. CDR3 amino acids: CASSPGEGKLFF. The CDR3, as DNA: TGTGCCAGCAGCCCAGGGGAGGGAAAACTGTTTTTT.

This sequence joins TRBV7-6 and TRBJ1-1, with 11 bases matching TRBD1. J gave up 4 bases and V 3 bases, and 4 bases lay outside the gene matches. CDR1 is SGHVS, CDR2 FNYEAQ, per germline. The CDR3 has 15 residues. The CDR3 DNA follows: TGTGCCAGCAGCTTCGGGGACAGGGGGGCCACTGAAGCTTTCTTT. Translating it yields CASSFGDRGATEAFF.

The J gene is TRBJ2-7, the V gene TRBV5-4, with 8 bases identical to TRBD2. Trimming removed 4 bases from V and 4 bases from J; junction bases left unmatched: 13. CDR3 length: 16 amino acids. Germline V gives CDR1 SGHNT, CDR2 YYREEE (reference sequence). The CDR3 nucleotides read TGTGCCAGCAGCCCTGGAGCAGCGGGAGTCGTATACGAGCAGTACTTC. Translation: CASSPGAAGVVYEQYF.

The chain joins TRBV19 to TRBJ2-2; 7 nucleotides align to TRBD2. The germline V gene encodes CDR1 LNHDA and CDR2 SQIVND (reference sequence). The CDR3 spans 13 residues. The J segment lost 4 bases and the V segment lost 6 bases, leaving 2 bases of the junction unmatched. For the CDR3, the DNA is TGTGCCAGTAGCGGGACTACCACCGGGGAGCTGTTTTTT. Amino acid sequence: CASSGTTTGELFF.

The J gene is TRBJ2-2, the V gene TRBV11-3, with 12 positions matching TRBD1. V lost 5 bases and J lost 3; bases outside the gene matches: 4. Germline V gene sequence: CDR1 SGHNT, CDR2 YENEEA. The CDR3 has 16 amino acids. The CDR3 reads CASSPGQGADTGELFF. As DNA, the CDR3 is TGTGCCAGCAGCCCGGGACAGGGGGCCGACACCGGGGAGCTGTTTTTT.

The CDR3 DNA follows: TGTGCCAGCAGCCCAAAGCGGATAGCCAAAAACATTCAGTACTTC. Translating gives CASSPKRIAKNIQYF. The rearrangement links TRBV6-5 to TRBJ2-4, with TRBD2 as a possible D gene (5 bases). The CDR3 runs 15 residues. Trimming pared 6 bases from V and 0 bases from J, leaving 12 bases between. The germline gives CDR1 MNHEY, CDR2 SVGAGI.

V and J are TRBV25-1 and TRBJ1-1; 8 nucleotides match TRBD1. Germline CDR1 and CDR2: MGHDK and SYGVNS. This CDR3 is 14 amino acids long. Trimming removed 7 bases from V and 4 bases from J; junction bases left unmatched: 8. CDR3 DNA sequence: TGTGCCAGCACCCCGGACAGGGTGGGCACTGAAGCTTTCTTT. It specifies CASTPDRVGTEAFF.

The chain is built from TRBV7-3 and TRBJ1-1, with D perhaps TRBD1 (5 bases). CDR3 length: 13 residues. Germline values: CDR1 SGHTA, CDR2 FQGTGA. Trimming left V 2 bases short and J 3 bases short, with 7 bases between. The CDR3 loop reads CASSLGGDTEAFF. The CDR3 DNA reads TGTGCCAGCAGCTTAGGGGGGGACACTGAAGCTTTCTTT. The whole variable domain, remainder taken from reference TRBV7-3 and TRBJ1-1, is GAGVSQTPSNKVTEKGKYVELRCDPISGHTALYWYRQSLGQGPEFLIYFQGTGAADDSGLPNDRFFAVRPEGSVSTLKIQRTERGDSAVYLCASSLGGDTEAFFGQGTRLTVV.

The chain links TRBV7-2 to TRBJ1-4; D may be TRBD1 (5 bases). CDR3 length: 15 amino acids. CDR1 is SGHTA, CDR2 FQGNSA, per germline. The V end was cut by 3 bases, the J end by 8 bases, with 16 bases between. In DNA, the CDR3 is TGTGCCAGCAGCTTCTTGGGCAGGGTCGAGGAAAAACTGTTTTTT. Amino acids: CASSFLGRVEEKLFF.

The chain couples TRBV5-8 to TRBJ2-4; 9 bases agree with TRBD2. With 0 bases clipped from V and 0 bases from J, the junction kept 1 base outside the gene matches. The CDR3 length is 16 residues. Germline CDR1 is SGHTS and CDR2 is YDEGEE. CDR3: CASSLGLAVAKNIQYF. The CDR3 coding sequence is TGTGCCAGCAGCTTGGGACTAGCGGTAGCCAAAAACATTCAGTACTTC.

The chain recombines TRBV4-2 with TRBJ2-7; D may be TRBD1 (6 bases). Germline-derived CDR1 and CDR2 are LGHNA and YNFKEQ. CDR3 length equals 15 residues. Trimming shortened V by 6 bases and J by 0 bases, and 15 bases separated the two germline ends. CDR3 coding DNA: TGTGCCAGCAGTCAAAAGGGGGACGGCTCCTACGAGCAGTACTTC. It is translated as CASSQKGDGSYEQYF.

V usage is TRBV12-3 or TRBV12-4 and J usage is TRBJ1-2; D unresolved. The CDR3 has 13 residues. The V end lost 3 bases, the J end lost 4 bases, and 9 bases lay between the germline ends. The CDR3 is CASSLFGSYGYTF. CDR3 DNA: TGTGCCAGCAGTTTGTTCGGGTCCTATGGCTACACCTTC.

This rearrangement joins TRBV30 to TRBJ1-1; D might be TRBD1 (6 bases). V gave up 0 bases and J gave up 3 bases, with 11 bases separating them. Per germline, CDR1 GTSNPN and CDR2 SVGIG (reference sequence). This CDR3 has 14 amino acids. In nucleotides, the CDR3 is TGTGCCTGGAGTGTACGTGCAGGGGACACTGAAGCTTTCTTT. It yields the protein CAWSVRAGDTEAFF.

The CDR3 spells CASSRELAGCEEEQFF. CDR3 DNA: TGTGCCAGCAGCAGGGAGCTAGCGGGCTGCGAAGAGGAGCAGTTCTTC. V is TRBV21-1 and J is TRBJ2-1; TRBD2 was called by the table and not checked on the DNA. TRBV21-1 is flagged as a pseudogene. The CDR3 is 16 amino acids.

A word on this clone: This specimen includes other DNA sequences encoding the same CDR3. V and J are TRBV18 and TRBJ2-2, with 11 bases aligning to TRBD1. Germline V lookup: CDR1 KGHSH, CDR2 LQKENI. After removal of 2 bases from V and 4 bases from J, the junction contained 3 bases not matched to a gene. The length of the CDR3 is 16 residues. CDR3 sequence: CASSPTGTGGTGELFF. The CDR3 nucleotides read TGTGCCAGCTCACCAACCGGGACAGGGGGCACCGGGGAGCTGTTTTTT.

The chain joins TRBV10-3 to TRBJ1-1; D is possibly TRBD1 (5 bases). The germline V gene has CDR1 ENHRY and CDR2 SYGVKD. The CDR3 contains 17 residues. Trimming removed 5 bases from V and 1 base from J, with 20 bases in between. CDR3 bases: TGTGCCATCAGTTATTCGCAAGTGGGGCTTACGAACACTGAAGCTTTCTTT. Translated, it gives CAISYSQVGLTNTEAFF.

The table lists this clone with a few counts. This chain links TRBV30 with TRBJ1-5; tentatively, D is TRBD1 (5 bases). The V end was cut by 0 bases, the J end by 7 bases, with 16 bases between. This CDR3 region has 15 residues. Germline CDR1 reads GTSNPN; CDR2 reads SVGIG (reference sequence). Here the CDR3 reads CAWSVGAGIRQPQHF. The CDR3 DNA sequence: TGTGCCTGGAGTGTAGGGGCAGGGATAAGACAGCCCCAGCATTTT.